A selection of T cell receptor beta chains follows, all from one sample in a study of T-cell reconstitution after alpha-beta-depleted transplantation in children. TCRdb independently ran MiXCR on the PCR reads; one entry per CDR3 protein. In the table there are about 200,000 distinct CDR3 sequences, roughly 7.1% of which are singletons. Sequenced here: PBMCs, sampled before TCRalphabeta/CD19-depleted stem cell transplant. These receptors were taken from a boy aged 2 to 9 with acute lymphoblastic leukemia, due to receive a stem cell transplant. Both conserved end residues are part of each CDR3. The order of the fields is J gene, V gene, clone size, D gene, CDR3 DNA, CDR3 protein. D genes are given only for firm matches. Where a row states a size, it is once, few, many or the class of an expanded clone; other rows omit it.

>TRBJ2-7|TRBV18|many|TRBD1
TGTGCCAGCTCAGCGACAGGGTCGTCCTACGAGCAGTACTTC
CASSATGSSYEQYF
>TRBJ2-3|TRBV7-2|-|-
TGTGCCAGCAGCTACCTGCAAGGTGCAGATACGCAGTATTTT
CASSYLQGADTQYF
>TRBJ2-7|TRBV12-3/TRBV12-4|many|-
TGTGCCAGCAGTCCCTCTCCTAACGCCTACGAGCAGTACTTC
CASSPSPNAYEQYF
>TRBJ1-5|TRBV20-1|many|-
TGCAGTGCTAGCCGCCAGGGTAATCAGCCCCAGCATTTT
CSASRQGNQPQHF
>TRBJ2-1|TRBV5-1|many|TRBD2
TGCGCCAGCAGCTTTAGCGGGGCCTCCTACAATGAGCAGTTCTTC
CASSFSGASYNEQFF
>TRBJ2-1|TRBV10-3|many|TRBD2
TGTGCCATCAGGGGTAGCGGGGGATCCCTCTACAATGAGCAGTTCTTC
CAIRGSGGSLYNEQFF
>TRBJ1-1|TRBV7-6|few|TRBD1
TGTGCCAGCAGCCCGGGGACAGCTCCGGGGAACACTGAAGTTTTCTTC
CASSPGTAPGNTEVFF
>TRBJ1-1|TRBV4-3|few|-
TGCGCCAGCAGCCAAGATGACATGAACACTGAAGCTTTCTTT
CASSQDDMNTEAFF
>TRBJ2-1|TRBV9|many|-
TGTGCCAGCAGTGCCTCGGCTGAGCAGTTCTTC
CASSASAEQFF
>TRBJ2-4|TRBV5-6|many|-
TGTGCCAGCACCGCCGGGGTCGGGGCGGCCAAAAACATTCAGTACTTC
CASTAGVGAAKNIQYF
>TRBJ1-3|TRBV2|many|-
TGTGCCAGCAGGGGGCCGAGCTCTGGAAACACCATATATTTT
CASRGPSSGNTIYF
>TRBJ2-7|TRBV11-2|-|-
TGTGCCAGCAGCTTAGAATGGAGCACGGACGAGCAGTACTTC
CASSLEWSTDEQYF
>TRBJ2-7|TRBV20-1|-|-
TGCAGTGCTAGACAGGGGCTCAACGAGCAGTACTTC
CSARQGLNEQYF
>TRBJ2-1|TRBV10-3|many|TRBD2
TGTGCCTCCCGAGGACTAGCGGGAACCAATGAGCAGTTCTTC
CASRGLAGTNEQFF
>TRBJ2-2|TRBV5-5|-|TRBD1
TGTGCCAGCAGGGGGACAGGGGGGACCGGGGAGCTGTTTTTT
CASRGTGGTGELFF
>TRBJ2-7|TRBV20-1|many|TRBD2
TGCAGTGCTAGAGATCCTGACGGGGGTCTAGCGGGACCTCTCGAGCAGTACTTC
CSARDPDGGLAGPLEQYF
>TRBJ2-3|TRBV28|many|TRBD2
TGTGCCAGCAGTGCCCCCGGGACTAGCGGGAGGGTTGGCACAGATACGCAGTATTTT
CASSAPGTSGRVGTDTQYF
>TRBJ1-5|TRBV9|many|-
TGTGCCAGCAGCGTAAACTTTGGGCTGGGTCAGCCCCAGCATTTT
CASSVNFGLGQPQHF
>TRBJ1-5|TRBV6-1|-|TRBD1
TGTGCCAGCAGTAAAGACAGGGGCGATCAGCCCCAGCATTTT
CASSKDRGDQPQHF
>TRBJ2-1|TRBV7-9|many|-
TGTGCCAGCAGCTTGCAGGGAGCTTACAATGAGCAGTTCTTC
CASSLQGAYNEQFF
>TRBJ2-2|TRBV6-5|many|-
TGTGCCAGCAGTTACGGGGGAACCGGGGAGCTGTTTTTT
CASSYGGTGELFF
>TRBJ2-7|TRBV5-4|many|-
TGTGCCAGCAGCTCATCAGAAACCTACGAGCAGTACTTC
CASSSSETYEQYF
>TRBJ2-2|TRBV12-3/TRBV12-4|many|-
TGTGCCAGCAGTTCAAGCGGACTGAACACCGGGGAGCTGTTTTTT
CASSSSGLNTGELFF
>TRBJ2-1|TRBV20-1|-|-
TGCAGTGCTTTGACTCCTGGGCCCTACAATGAGCAGTTCTTC
CSALTPGPYNEQFF